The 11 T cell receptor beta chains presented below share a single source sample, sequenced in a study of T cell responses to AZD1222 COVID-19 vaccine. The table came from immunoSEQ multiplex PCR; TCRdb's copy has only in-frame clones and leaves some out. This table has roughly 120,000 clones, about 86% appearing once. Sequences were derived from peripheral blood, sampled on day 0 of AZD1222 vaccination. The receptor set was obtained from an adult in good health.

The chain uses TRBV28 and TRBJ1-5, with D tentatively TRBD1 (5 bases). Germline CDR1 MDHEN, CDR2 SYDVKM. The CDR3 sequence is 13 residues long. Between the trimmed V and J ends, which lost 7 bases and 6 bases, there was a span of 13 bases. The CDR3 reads CASISSGLQPQHF. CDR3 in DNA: TGTGCCAGCATCTCCTCGGGACTTCAGCCCCAGCATTTT.

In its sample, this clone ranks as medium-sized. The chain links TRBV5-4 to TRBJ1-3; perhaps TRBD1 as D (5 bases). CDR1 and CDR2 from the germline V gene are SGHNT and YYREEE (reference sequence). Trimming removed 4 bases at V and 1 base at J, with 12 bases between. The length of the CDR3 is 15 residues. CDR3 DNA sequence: TGTGCCAGCAGCAAGGAGGGGACTTCTGGAAACACCATATATTTT. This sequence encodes CASSKEGTSGNTIYF.

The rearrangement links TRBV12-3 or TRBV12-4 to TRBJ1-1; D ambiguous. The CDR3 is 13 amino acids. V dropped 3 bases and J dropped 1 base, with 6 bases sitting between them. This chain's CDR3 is CASSFARNTEAFF. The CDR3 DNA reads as TGTGCCAGCAGTTTTGCCAGGAACACTGAAGCTTTCTTT.

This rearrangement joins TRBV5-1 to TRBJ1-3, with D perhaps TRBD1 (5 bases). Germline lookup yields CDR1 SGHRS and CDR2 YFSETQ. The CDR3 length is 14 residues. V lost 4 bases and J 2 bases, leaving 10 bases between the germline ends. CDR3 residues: CASSLGDAGNTIYF. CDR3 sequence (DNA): TGCGCCAGCAGCCTGGGGGATGCTGGAAACACCATATATTTT.

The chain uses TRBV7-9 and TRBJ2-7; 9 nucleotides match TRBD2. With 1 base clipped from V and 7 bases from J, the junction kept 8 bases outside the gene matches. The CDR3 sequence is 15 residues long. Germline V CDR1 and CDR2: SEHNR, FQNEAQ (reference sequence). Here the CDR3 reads CASSLGVSGSKEQYF. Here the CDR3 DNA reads TGTGCCAGCAGCTTAGGGGTTAGCGGGAGTAAAGAGCAGTACTTC.

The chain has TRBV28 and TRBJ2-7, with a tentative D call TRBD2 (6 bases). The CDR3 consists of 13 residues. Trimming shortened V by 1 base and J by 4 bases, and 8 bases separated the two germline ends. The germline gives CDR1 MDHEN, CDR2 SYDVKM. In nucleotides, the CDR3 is TGTGCCAGCAGTTTATCTAGCGTTTACGAGCAGTACTTC. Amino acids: CASSLSSVYEQYF. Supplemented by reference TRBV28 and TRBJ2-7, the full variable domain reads DVKVTQSSRYLVKRTGEKVFLECVQDMDHENMFWYRQDPGLGLRLIYFSYDVKMKEKGDIPEGYSVSREKKERFSLILESASTNQTSMYLCASSLSSVYEQYFGPGTRLTVT.

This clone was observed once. The CDR3: CASSNPAGTGRIQPQHF. DNA of the CDR3: TGTGCCAGCAGCAACCCGGCCGGGACAGGGCGAATTCAGCCCCAGCATTTT. The chain has TRBV5-5 and TRBJ1-5; 9 positions match TRBD1. V lost 4 bases, J lost 6 bases, and 14 bases stayed unmatched. The CDR3 consists of 17 residues. The V gene's germline CDR1 is SGHKS and CDR2 YYEKEE (reference sequence).

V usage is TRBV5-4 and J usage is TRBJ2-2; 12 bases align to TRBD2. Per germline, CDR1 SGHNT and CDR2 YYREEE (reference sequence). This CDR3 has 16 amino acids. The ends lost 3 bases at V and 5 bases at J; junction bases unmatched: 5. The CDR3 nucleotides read TGTGCCAGCAGCTCCCCACTAGCGGGAGGTACCGGGGAGCTGTTTTTT. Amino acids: CASSSPLAGGTGELFF.

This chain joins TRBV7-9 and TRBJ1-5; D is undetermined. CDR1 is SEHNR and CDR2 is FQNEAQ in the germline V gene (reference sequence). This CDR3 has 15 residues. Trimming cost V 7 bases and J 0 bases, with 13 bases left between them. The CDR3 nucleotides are TGTGCCAGCACCGCGTTGGGGTCTAGCAATCAGCCCCAGCATTTT. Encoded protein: CASTALGSSNQPQHF. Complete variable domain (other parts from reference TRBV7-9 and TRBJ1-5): DTGVSQNPRHKITKRGQNVTFRCDPISEHNRLYWYRQTLGQGPEFLTYFQNEAQLEKSRLLSDRFSAERPKGSFSTLEIQRTEQGDSAMYLCASTALGSSNQPQHFGDGTRLSIL.

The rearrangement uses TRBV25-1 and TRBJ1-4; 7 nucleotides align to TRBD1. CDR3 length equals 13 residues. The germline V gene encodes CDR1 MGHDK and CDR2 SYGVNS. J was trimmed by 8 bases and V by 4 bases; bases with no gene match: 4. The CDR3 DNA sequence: TGTGCCAGCAGTGGAGGGGGCTTAGAAAAACTGTTTTTT. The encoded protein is CASSGGGLEKLFF.

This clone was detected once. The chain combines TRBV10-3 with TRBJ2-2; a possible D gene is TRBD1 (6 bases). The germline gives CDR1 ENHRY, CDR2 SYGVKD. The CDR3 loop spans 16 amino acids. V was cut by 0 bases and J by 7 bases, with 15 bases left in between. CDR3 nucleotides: TGTGCCATCAGTGAGTCGGCAGGGGAGAGGTACGGGGAGCTGTTTTTT. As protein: CAISESAGERYGELFF.